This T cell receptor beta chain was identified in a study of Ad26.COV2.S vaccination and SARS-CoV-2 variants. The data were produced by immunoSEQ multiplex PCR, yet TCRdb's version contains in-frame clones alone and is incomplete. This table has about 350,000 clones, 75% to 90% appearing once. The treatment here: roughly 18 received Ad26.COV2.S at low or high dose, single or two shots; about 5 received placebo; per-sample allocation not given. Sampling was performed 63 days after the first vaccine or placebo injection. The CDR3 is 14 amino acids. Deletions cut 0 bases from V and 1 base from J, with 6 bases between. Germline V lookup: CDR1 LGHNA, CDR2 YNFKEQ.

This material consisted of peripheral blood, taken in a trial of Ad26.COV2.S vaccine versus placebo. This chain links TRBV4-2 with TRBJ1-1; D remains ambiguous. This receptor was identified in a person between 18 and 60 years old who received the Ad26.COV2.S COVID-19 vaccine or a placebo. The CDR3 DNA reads TGTGCCAGCAGCCAAGATGGATGGAACACTGAAGCTTTCTTT. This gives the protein CASSQDGWNTEAFF.